The 28 T cell receptor beta chains reported below all come from one sample, sequenced in a study of long-term antiretroviral therapy in people with HIV. At the survey level, the v3.0 immunoSEQ assay was run. Assay: immunoSEQ multiplex PCR; the TCRdb copy retains only in-frame clones and omits some. Of around 20,000 clones in the sample, about 81% were seen once. The source was unsorted PBMCs, collected 0.9 years after starting antiretroviral therapy. These receptors came from a man younger than 30 with HIV.

The V and J genes are TRBV11-2 and TRBJ1-1, with D uncertain. V dropped 4 bases and J dropped 2 bases, with 14 bases sitting between them. CDR3 size: 15 residues. Germline lookup yields CDR1 SGHAT and CDR2 FQNNGV. CDR3 residues: CASSSPRRGNTEAFF. CDR3 coding DNA: TGTGCCAGCAGCTCCCCCCGGAGAGGCAACACTGAAGCTTTCTTT.

CDR3 in DNA: TGTGCCAGCAGCTTGAGTGGTGGATTTAACAATGAGCAGTTCTTC. This translates into CASSLSGGFNNEQFF. The gene calls are TRBV7-9 and TRBJ2-1; no definite D call. Trimming pared 3 bases from V and 5 bases from J, leaving 14 bases between. The CDR3 totals 15 residues. CDR1 and CDR2 from the germline V gene are SEHNR and FQNEAQ (reference sequence).

The chain links TRBV27 to TRBJ2-7, with D maybe TRBD1 (6 bases). The V gene's germline CDR1 is MNHEY and CDR2 SMNVEV (reference sequence). The CDR3 totals 15 residues. V shed 5 bases and J shed 4 bases, with 18 bases lying between them. CDR3 bases: TGTGCCAGCAGTCCGCAGGGGCCGACCCCTTACGAGCAGTACTTC. This translates into CASSPQGPTPYEQYF.

This clone was counted between two and nine times. This chain uses TRBV2 with TRBJ1-3; D is ambiguous. Germline CDR1 SNHLY, CDR2 FYNNEI. The ends were cut back, 2 bases at V and 5 bases at J, with 16 bases in the middle. The CDR3 has 16 amino acids. The CDR3 is CASSESVPHPRNTIYF. Written as DNA, the CDR3 is TGTGCCAGCAGTGAATCTGTCCCTCACCCCAGAAACACCATATATTTT.

This chain uses TRBV5-8 with TRBJ2-1; D is possibly TRBD2 (6 bases). CDR1 is SGHTS, CDR2 YDEGEE, per germline. CDR3 size: 16 residues. Trimming removed 3 bases from V and 3 bases from J, with 16 bases in between. CDR3 amino acids: CASSSTRGENYNEQFF. For the CDR3, the DNA is TGTGCCAGCAGCTCGACCCGCGGGGAGAACTACAATGAGCAGTTCTTC.

The chain combines TRBV19 with TRBJ1-1; a weak D match, TRBD1 (5 bases). The CDR3 extends over 14 amino acids. CDR1 and CDR2 (germline): LNHDA, SQIVND (reference sequence). With 1 base removed from V and 5 bases from J, the gap between germline ends came to 11 bases. The CDR3 sequence: CASSIGGRETEAFF. The CDR3 DNA sequence: TGTGCCAGTAGTATAGGTGGCAGGGAGACTGAAGCTTTCTTT. Full variable domain (outside the CDR3, taken from reference TRBV19 and TRBJ1-1): DGGITQSPKYLFRKEGQNVTLSCEQNLNHDAMYWYRQDPGQGLRLIYYSQIVNDFQKGDIAEGYSVSREKKESFPLTVTSAQKNPTAFYLCASSIGGRETEAFFGQGTRLTVV.

The V call is TRBV6-5, the J call TRBJ1-1; perhaps TRBD1 as D (5 bases). Germline CDR1 reads MNHEY; CDR2 reads SVGAGI. The CDR3 extends over 12 amino acids. The ends were cut back, 6 bases at V and 1 base at J, with 6 bases in the middle. CDR3 DNA sequence: TGTGCCAGCAGAGACAGGAACACTGAAGCTTTCTTT. This translates into CASRDRNTEAFF.

This clone was detected only a few times. The rearrangement links TRBV19 to TRBJ2-1; D perhaps matches TRBD1 (7 bases). The germline V gene encodes CDR1 LNHDA and CDR2 SQIVND (reference sequence). Trimming stripped 3 bases from V and 4 bases from J, with 13 bases between. The CDR3 extends over 15 amino acids. The DNA of the CDR3 is TGTGCCAGTAGTATGTCGACAGGGACTTACAATGAGCAGTTCTTC. Amino acid sequence: CASSMSTGTYNEQFF.

This rearrangement joins TRBV29-1 to TRBJ1-1, with 8 bases fitting TRBD1. Germline values: CDR1 SQVTM, CDR2 ANQGSEA. CDR3 length: 15 residues. The CDR3 DNA sequence: TGCGCAGGGGGCGCGGGGTGGGCCATGAACACTGAAGCTTTCTTT. Translating it yields CAGGAGWAMNTEAFF. The variable domain in full, with the rest retrieved from reference TRBV29-1 and TRBJ1-1, is SAVISQKPSRDICQRGTSLTIQCQVDSQVTMMFWYRQQPGQSLTLIATANQGSEATYESGFVIDKFPISRPNLTFSTLTVSNMSPEDSSIYLCAGGAGWAMNTEAFFGQGTRLTVV.

CDR3 sequence: CASSTGQETHEAFF. The CDR3 DNA is TGTGCCAGCAGTACGGGACAGGAGACACATGAAGCTTTCTTT. J is TRBJ1-1 and V is TRBV27; the match to TRBD1 covers 8 bases. Germline trimming cut 5 bases from V and 7 bases from J; bases unmatched to any gene: 9. The CDR3 consists of 14 residues. The germline CDR1 and CDR2 sequences are MNHEY and SMNVEV (reference sequence).

The chain joins TRBV5-1 to TRBJ2-6; D gene uncertain. Germline V gene sequence: CDR1 SGHRS, CDR2 YFSETQ. The length of the CDR3 is 15 residues. V lost 0 bases, J lost 3 bases, and 7 bases lay in between. CDR3 sequence (DNA): TGCGCCAGCAGCTTGGATAGGGTTGGGGCCAACGTCCTGACTTTC. This sequence encodes CASSLDRVGANVLTF.

The rearrangement links TRBV6-1 to TRBJ1-2, with 9 bases identical to TRBD1. Per germline, CDR1 MNHNS and CDR2 SASEGT. Trimming removed 4 bases from V and 3 bases from J; junction bases left unmatched: 6. The CDR3 spans 15 residues. CDR3 nucleotide sequence: TGTGCCAGCAGTGCCCCACAGGGGGCGGACTATGGCTACACCTTC. The encoded protein is CASSAPQGADYGYTF.

This clone was seen just once. The chain joins TRBV6-1 to TRBJ2-7; the D gene is possibly TRBD1 (5 bases). Trimming took 6 bases from V and 2 from J, leaving 11 bases between them. The CDR3 runs 13 residues. The germline V gene encodes CDR1 MNHNS and CDR2 SASEGT. The chain's CDR3 is CASRAQGTYEQYV. The CDR3 DNA reads as TGTGCCAGCAGAGCGCAGGGAACCTACGAGCAGTACGTC.

The chain couples TRBV29-1 to TRBJ1-2; D remains ambiguous. V dropped 8 bases and J dropped 4 bases, with 17 bases sitting between them. This CDR3 contains 13 residues. The germline gives CDR1 SQVTM, CDR2 ANQGSEA. The CDR3 nucleotides are TGCAGCACCACATATGGGCCAACCTATGGCTACACCTTC. Its protein is CSTTYGPTYGYTF.

The genes are TRBV13 and TRBJ2-2; D possibly matches TRBD1 or TRBD2 (5 bases each). Trimming pared 0 bases from V and 7 bases from J, leaving 9 bases between. CDR1 and CDR2 from the germline V gene are PRHDT and FYEKMQ (reference sequence). The CDR3 runs to 14 residues. Here the CDR3 DNA reads TGTGCCAGCAGCTTAGGTTGGGGGATCGGGGAGCTGTTTTTT. This codes for CASSLGWGIGELFF.

This clone was recorded a few times. The chain employs TRBV5-5 and TRBJ2-7; a possible D gene is TRBD1 (6 bases). From germline, CDR1 is SGHKS and CDR2 YYEKEE (reference sequence). Trimming stripped 3 bases from V and 4 bases from J, with 8 bases between. The CDR3 consists of 12 residues. As DNA, the CDR3 is TGTGCCAGCAGCTCACAGGGATACGAGCAGTACGTC. Protein product: CASSSQGYEQYV.

The DNA of the CDR3 is TGTGCCAGCAGGCCCCCATCCTCGAAATACGAGCAGTACTTC. Protein sequence: CASRPPSSKYEQYF. V is TRBV6-5 and J is TRBJ2-7; D call uncertain. CDR1 is MNHEY and CDR2 is SVGAGI in the germline V gene. V was clipped by 6 bases and J by 4 bases, with 16 bases between them. The length of the CDR3 is 14 residues.

The rearrangement uses TRBV28 and TRBJ2-7; maybe TRBD1 (5 bases). Trimming removed 3 bases from V and 0 bases from J, with 18 bases in between. Germline assignment: CDR1 MDHEN and CDR2 SYDVKM. CDR3 size: 17 residues. CDR3 coding DNA: TGTGCCAGCAGTTTGGGTGCTCGGTACAGGAGCTCCTACGAGCAGTACGTC. As protein: CASSLGARYRSSYEQYV.

The chain couples TRBV29-1 to TRBJ1-1, with D maybe TRBD1 (5 bases). V shed 3 bases and J shed 2 bases, with 10 bases lying between them. Germline lookup yields CDR1 SQVTM and CDR2 ANQGSEA. This CDR3 has 13 amino acids. The chain's CDR3 is CSVEFGGNTEAFF. The CDR3 DNA reads as TGCAGCGTTGAGTTCGGGGGTAACACTGAAGCTTTCTTT.

This clone occurred once. The chain uses TRBV27 and TRBJ2-3; no firm D call. The CDR3 loop spans 13 amino acids. The ends were cut back, 9 bases at V and 1 base at J, with 11 bases in the middle. From germline, CDR1 is MNHEY and CDR2 SMNVEV (reference sequence). For the CDR3, the DNA is TGTGCCAGTAGGATGTTAGGCACAGATACGCAGTATTTT. This sequence encodes CASRMLGTDTQYF.

The chain carries TRBV29-1 and TRBJ2-3; the D call may be TRBD1 or TRBD2 (5 bases each). The CDR3 sequence is 14 residues long. The germline V gene has CDR1 SQVTM and CDR2 ANQGSEA. The DNA for the CDR3 is TGCACCGGAGCCCGGGACGCTAGCACAGATACGCAGTATTTT. The encoded protein is CTGARDASTDTQYF.

V usage is TRBV6-1 and J usage is TRBJ1-1; D is unresolved. CDR1 MNHNS and CDR2 SASEGT come from the germline V gene. The CDR3 is made up of 11 amino acids. Trimming took 8 bases from V and 1 from J, leaving 5 bases between them. CDR3 in DNA: TGTGCCAGCTTGAGGAACACTGAAGCTTTCTTT. As protein: CASLRNTEAFF.

The chain uses TRBV13 and TRBJ1-4, with a tentative D call TRBD1 (6 bases). V lost 5 bases and J 8 bases, leaving 9 bases between the germline ends. The CDR3 is 12 amino acids. Germline CDR1 and CDR2: PRHDT and FYEKMQ (reference sequence). The CDR3 sequence is CASSRQDEKLFF. The CDR3 DNA reads TGTGCCAGCAGCCGACAGGACGAAAAACTGTTTTTT. The whole variable domain, remainder taken from reference TRBV13 and TRBJ1-4, is AAGVIQSPRHLIKEKRETATLKCYPIPRHDTVYWYQQGPGQDPQFLISFYEKMQSDKGSIPDRFSAQQFSDYHSELNMSSLELGDSALYFCASSRQDEKLFFGSGTQLSVL.

This rearrangement joins TRBV28 to TRBJ1-2; D is unresolved. The CDR3 consists of 13 residues. Germline V gives CDR1 MDHEN, CDR2 SYDVKM. V was trimmed by 8 bases and J by 6 bases, leaving 16 bases between them. This CDR3 is CASLDTNLDGYTF. In DNA form, the CDR3 reads TGTGCCAGCCTAGATACCAACCTAGATGGCTACACCTTC.

A remark on this clone: Its ends do not fully match the called genes, so a read error is possible. This rearrangement joins TRBV6-5 to TRBJ1-5, with D possibly being TRBD1 (5 bases). The CDR3 loop spans 14 amino acids. Germline CDR1 reads MNHEY; CDR2 reads SVGAGI. The CDR3 region is CASNYTEGTQPQHF. The CDR3 DNA sequence: TGTGCCAGCAATTACACGGAGGGGACTCAGCCCCAGCATTTT.

This clone was observed a single time. V is TRBV5-1 and J is TRBJ2-5; D is tentatively TRBD1 or TRBD2 (5 bases each). CDR1 is SGHRS and CDR2 is YFSETQ in the germline V gene. The CDR3 contains 13 residues. Deletions cut 6 bases from V and 4 bases from J, with 13 bases between. This chain's CDR3 is CASTPGRPETQYF. The CDR3 coding sequence is TGCGCCAGCACTCCGGGACGTCCAGAGACCCAGTACTTC.

As DNA, the CDR3 is TGCGCCAGCAGCCCGGGGGCTTGGGGCTACACCTTC. It codes for CASSPGAWGYTF. The chain couples TRBV4-1 to TRBJ1-2; D perhaps matches TRBD1 (6 bases). The CDR3 totals 12 residues. Germline CDR1 and CDR2: MGHRA and YSYEKL. V dropped 4 bases and J dropped 8 bases, with 11 bases sitting between them.

This clone was counted only a few times. The chain is built from TRBV7-6 and TRBJ1-1; D may be TRBD1 (5 bases). CDR1 is SGHVS and CDR2 is FNYEAQ in the germline V gene. Trimming left V 0 bases short and J 5 bases short, with 13 bases between. The CDR3 consists of 15 residues. CDR3 sequence (DNA): TGTGCCAGCAGCTTAGCGCTGGGGGAAGGGACTGAAGCTTTCTTT. Its protein product is CASSLALGEGTEAFF. The full variable domain, completed using reference TRBV7-6 and TRBJ1-1, is GAGVSQSPRYKVTKRGQDVALRCDPISGHVSLYWYRQALGQGPEFLTYFNYEAQQDKSGLPNDRFSAERPEGSISTLTIQRTEQRDSAMYRCASSLALGEGTEAFFGQGTRLTVV.